Listed here is a single T cell receptor beta chain. One end of the junction varies from germline; a read error may be responsible. The entry originates in a study of patients and donors after allogeneic stem cell transplantation. TCRdb used MiXCR to reprocess the RT-PCR reads, holding one entry per CDR3 protein. The data show about 960,000 distinct CDR3 sequences, approximately 19% seen once. Germline-derived CDR1 and CDR2 are LNHNV and YYDKDF (reference sequence). CDR3 length: 13 residues. The chain has TRBV15 and TRBJ1-4; D possibly corresponds to TRBD1 (6 bases). Sequencing was performed on blood, either unsorted or a sorted T cell fraction (not recorded which). The receptor was derived from a human donor who was either an allogeneic HSCT recipient or a stem cell or donor lymphocyte infusion donor (not recorded which). It is not recorded whose cells these are; they may come from a transplant donor. CDR3 DNA: TGTGCCACCGGCAGGGGCTTGAGGGAAAAACTGTTTTTT. Translation gives CATGRGLREKLFF.